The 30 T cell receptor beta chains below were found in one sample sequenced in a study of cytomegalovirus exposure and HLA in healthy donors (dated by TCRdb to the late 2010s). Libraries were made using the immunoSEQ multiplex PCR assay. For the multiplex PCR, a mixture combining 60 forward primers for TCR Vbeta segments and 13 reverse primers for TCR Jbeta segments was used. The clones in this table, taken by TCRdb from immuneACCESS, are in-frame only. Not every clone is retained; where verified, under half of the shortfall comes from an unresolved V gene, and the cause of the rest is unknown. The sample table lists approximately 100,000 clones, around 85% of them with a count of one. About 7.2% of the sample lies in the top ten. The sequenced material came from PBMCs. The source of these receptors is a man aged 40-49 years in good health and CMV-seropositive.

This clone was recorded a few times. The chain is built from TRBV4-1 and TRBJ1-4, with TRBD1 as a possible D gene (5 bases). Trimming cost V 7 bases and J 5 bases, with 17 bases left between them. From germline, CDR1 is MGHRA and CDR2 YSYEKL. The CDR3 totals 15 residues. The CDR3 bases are TGCGCCAGCAACCCAACCGGGGGGTACAATGAAAAACTGTTTTTT. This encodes CASNPTGGYNEKLFF.

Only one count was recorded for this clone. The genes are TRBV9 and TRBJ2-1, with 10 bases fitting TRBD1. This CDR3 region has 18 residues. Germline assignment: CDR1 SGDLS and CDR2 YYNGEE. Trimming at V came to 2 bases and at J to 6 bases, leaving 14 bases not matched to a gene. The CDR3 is CASSVQSGGQGRANEQFF. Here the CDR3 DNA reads TGTGCCAGCAGCGTTCAATCTGGGGGACAGGGGAGGGCCAATGAGCAGTTCTTC. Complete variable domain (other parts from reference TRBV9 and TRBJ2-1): DSGVTQTPKHLITATGQRVTLRCSPRSGDLSVYWYQQSLDQGLQFLIQYYNGEERAKGNILERFSAQQFPDLHSELNLSSLELGDSALYFCASSVQSGGQGRANEQFFGPGTRLTVL.

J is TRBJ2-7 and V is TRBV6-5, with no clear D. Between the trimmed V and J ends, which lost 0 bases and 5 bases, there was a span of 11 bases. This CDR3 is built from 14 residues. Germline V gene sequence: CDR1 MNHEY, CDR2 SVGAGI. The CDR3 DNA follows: TGTGCCAGCAGTTACTCCAGATCCACCCACGAGCAGTACTTC. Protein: CASSYSRSTHEQYF.

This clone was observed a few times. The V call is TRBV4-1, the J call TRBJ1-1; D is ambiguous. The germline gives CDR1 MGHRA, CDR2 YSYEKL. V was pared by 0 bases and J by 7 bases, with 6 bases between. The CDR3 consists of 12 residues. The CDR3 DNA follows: TGCGCCAGCAGCCAAGAGGCAGGTGAAGCTTTCTTT. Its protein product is CASSQEAGEAFF.

The CDR3 region is CASSSQGAGDYGYTF. In DNA, the CDR3 is TGTGCCAGCTCGTCCCAGGGGGCTGGGGACTATGGCTACACCTTC. This chain links TRBV18 with TRBJ1-2, with 8 bases aligning to TRBD1. The CDR3 extends over 15 amino acids. Germline V gene sequence: CDR1 KGHSH, CDR2 LQKENI. V shed 6 bases and J 3 bases; nucleotides not matched to a gene: 9.

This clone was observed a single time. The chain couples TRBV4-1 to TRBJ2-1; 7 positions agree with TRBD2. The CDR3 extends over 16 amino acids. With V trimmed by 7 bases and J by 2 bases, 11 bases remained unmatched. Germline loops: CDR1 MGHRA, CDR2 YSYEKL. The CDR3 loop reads CASTRGSGVAYNEQFF. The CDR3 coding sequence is TGCGCCAGCACCCGGGGGAGCGGGGTGGCCTACAATGAGCAGTTCTTC.

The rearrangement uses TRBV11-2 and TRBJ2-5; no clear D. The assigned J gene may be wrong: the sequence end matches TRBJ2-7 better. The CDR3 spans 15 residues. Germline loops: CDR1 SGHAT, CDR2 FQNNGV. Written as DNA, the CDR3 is TGTGCCAGCAGTCCCTTAAGGTTGCTTAACTACGAGCAGTACTTC. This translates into CASSPLRLLNYEQYF.

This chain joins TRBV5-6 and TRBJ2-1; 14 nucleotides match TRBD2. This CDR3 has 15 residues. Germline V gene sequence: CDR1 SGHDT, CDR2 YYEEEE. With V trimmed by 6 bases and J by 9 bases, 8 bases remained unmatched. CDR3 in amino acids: CASNPGLAGVGEQFF. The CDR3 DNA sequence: TGTGCCAGCAACCCGGGACTAGCGGGAGTGGGTGAGCAGTTCTTC.

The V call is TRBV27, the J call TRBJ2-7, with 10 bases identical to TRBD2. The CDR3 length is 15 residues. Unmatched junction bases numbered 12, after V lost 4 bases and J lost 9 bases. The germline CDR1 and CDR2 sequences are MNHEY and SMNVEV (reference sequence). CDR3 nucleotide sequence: TGTGCCAGCAGTTCATACGGACTAGCGGCTACGGGGCAGTACTTC. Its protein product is CASSSYGLAATGQYF.

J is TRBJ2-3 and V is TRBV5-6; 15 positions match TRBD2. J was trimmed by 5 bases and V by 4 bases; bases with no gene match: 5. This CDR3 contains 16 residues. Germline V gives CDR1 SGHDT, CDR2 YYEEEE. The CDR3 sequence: CASSGLAGGPGDTQYF. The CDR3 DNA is TGTGCCAGCAGCGGACTAGCGGGGGGGCCTGGAGATACGCAGTATTTT.

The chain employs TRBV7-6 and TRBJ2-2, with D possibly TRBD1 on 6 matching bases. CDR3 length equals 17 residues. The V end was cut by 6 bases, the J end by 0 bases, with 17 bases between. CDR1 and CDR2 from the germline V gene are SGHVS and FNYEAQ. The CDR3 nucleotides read TGTGCCAGCAGTCAGGGACATAATAGGGCGAACACCGGGGAGCTGTTTTTT. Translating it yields CASSQGHNRANTGELFF.

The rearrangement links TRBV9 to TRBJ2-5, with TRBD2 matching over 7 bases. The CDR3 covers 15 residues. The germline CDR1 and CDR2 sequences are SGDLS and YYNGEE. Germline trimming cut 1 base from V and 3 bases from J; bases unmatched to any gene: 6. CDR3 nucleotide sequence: TGTGCCAGCAGCGTAAACGGGAGGCCCAAAGAGACCCAGTACTTC. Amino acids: CASSVNGRPKETQYF.

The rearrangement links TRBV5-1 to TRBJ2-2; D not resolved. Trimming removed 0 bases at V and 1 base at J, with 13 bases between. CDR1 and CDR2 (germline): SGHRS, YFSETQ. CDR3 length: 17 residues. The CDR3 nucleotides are TGCGCCAGCAGCTTGGCCGAGGTTAGGAGGAACACCGGGGAGCTGTTTTTT. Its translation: CASSLAEVRRNTGELFF.

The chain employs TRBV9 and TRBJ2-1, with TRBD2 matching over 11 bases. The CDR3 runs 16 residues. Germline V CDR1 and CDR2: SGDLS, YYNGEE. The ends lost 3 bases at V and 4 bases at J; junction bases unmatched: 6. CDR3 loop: CASSGPLAGAYNEQFF. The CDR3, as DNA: TGTGCCAGCAGCGGCCCACTAGCGGGAGCGTACAATGAGCAGTTCTTC. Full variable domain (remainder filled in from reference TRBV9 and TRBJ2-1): DSGVTQTPKHLITATGQRVTLRCSPRSGDLSVYWYQQSLDQGLQFLIQYYNGEERAKGNILERFSAQQFPDLHSELNLSSLELGDSALYFCASSGPLAGAYNEQFFGPGTRLTVL.

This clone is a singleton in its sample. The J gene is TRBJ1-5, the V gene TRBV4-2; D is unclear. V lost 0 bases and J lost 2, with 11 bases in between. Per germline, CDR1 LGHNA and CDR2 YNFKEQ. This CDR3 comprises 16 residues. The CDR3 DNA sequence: TGTGCCAGCAGCCAAGATCGCCGGCAGGGCAATCAGCCCCAGCATTTT. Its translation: CASSQDRRQGNQPQHF.

CDR3 DNA: TGTGCCAGCACCCCAAGGAGAGGGAACACCGGGGAGCTGTTTTTT. Protein product: CASTPRRGNTGELFF. The genes are TRBV7-9 and TRBJ2-2; D gene unclear. Germline CDR1 is SEHNR and CDR2 is FQNEAQ (reference sequence). The CDR3 is made up of 15 amino acids. Trimming left V 7 bases short and J 1 base short, with 13 bases between.

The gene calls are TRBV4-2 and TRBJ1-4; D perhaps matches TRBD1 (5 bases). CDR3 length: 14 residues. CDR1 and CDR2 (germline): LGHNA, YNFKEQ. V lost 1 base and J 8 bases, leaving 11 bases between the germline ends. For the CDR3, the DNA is TGTGCCAGCAGCCAAGGGCAGGCAGGGGAAAAACTGTTTTTT. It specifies CASSQGQAGEKLFF.

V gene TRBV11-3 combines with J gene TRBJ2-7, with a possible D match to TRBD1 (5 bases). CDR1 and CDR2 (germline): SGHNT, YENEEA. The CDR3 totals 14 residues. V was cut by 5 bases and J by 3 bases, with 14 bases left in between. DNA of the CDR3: TGTGCCAGCAGCCCGCGACGGACATACTACGAGCAGTACTTC. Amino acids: CASSPRRTYYEQYF.

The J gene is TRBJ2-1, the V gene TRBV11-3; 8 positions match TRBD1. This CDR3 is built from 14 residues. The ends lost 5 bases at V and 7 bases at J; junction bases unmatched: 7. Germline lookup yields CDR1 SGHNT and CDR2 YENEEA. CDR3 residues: CASSPGQGANEQFF. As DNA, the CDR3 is TGTGCCAGCAGCCCCGGACAGGGAGCGAATGAGCAGTTCTTC.

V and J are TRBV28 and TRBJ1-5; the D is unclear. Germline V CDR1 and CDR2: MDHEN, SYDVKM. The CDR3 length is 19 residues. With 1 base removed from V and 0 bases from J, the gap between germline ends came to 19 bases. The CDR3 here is CASSLLSPGGIYSNQPQHF. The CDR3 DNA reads TGTGCCAGCAGTTTATTATCCCCAGGAGGGATCTATAGCAATCAGCCCCAGCATTTT.

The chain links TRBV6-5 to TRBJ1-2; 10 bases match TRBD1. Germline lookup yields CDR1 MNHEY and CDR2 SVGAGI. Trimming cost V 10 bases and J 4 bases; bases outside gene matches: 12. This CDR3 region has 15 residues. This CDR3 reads CAIRGAGTGVYGYTF. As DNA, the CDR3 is TGTGCCATCAGAGGGGCCGGGACAGGGGTCTATGGCTACACCTTC.

CDR3 nucleotides: TGTGCCAGCAGCCCGGACAGGGTACATGGCTACACCTTC. The encoded protein is CASSPDRVHGYTF. The chain combines TRBV11-2 with TRBJ1-2; TRBD1 aligns across 8 bases. CDR1 and CDR2 from the germline V gene are SGHAT and FQNNGV. Trimming cost V 5 bases and J 6 bases; bases outside gene matches: 5. CDR3 length equals 13 residues.

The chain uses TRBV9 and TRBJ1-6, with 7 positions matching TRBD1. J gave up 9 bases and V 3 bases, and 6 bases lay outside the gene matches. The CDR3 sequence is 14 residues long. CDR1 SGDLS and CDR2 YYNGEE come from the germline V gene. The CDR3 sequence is CASSGDSDPSPLHF. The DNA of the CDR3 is TGTGCCAGCAGCGGGGACAGTGATCCTTCACCCCTCCACTTT.

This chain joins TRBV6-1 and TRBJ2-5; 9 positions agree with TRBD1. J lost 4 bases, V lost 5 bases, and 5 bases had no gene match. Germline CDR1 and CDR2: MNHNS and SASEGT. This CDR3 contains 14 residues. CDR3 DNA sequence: TGTGCCAGCAGTTCAAAGACAGGGGGAGAGACCCAGTACTTC. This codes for CASSSKTGGETQYF.

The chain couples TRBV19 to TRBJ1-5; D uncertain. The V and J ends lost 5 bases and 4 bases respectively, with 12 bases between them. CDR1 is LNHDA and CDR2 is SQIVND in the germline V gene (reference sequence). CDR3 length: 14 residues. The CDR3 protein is CASSPPGRNQPQHF. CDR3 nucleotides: TGTGCCAGTAGTCCCCCTGGGAGGAATCAGCCCCAGCATTTT.

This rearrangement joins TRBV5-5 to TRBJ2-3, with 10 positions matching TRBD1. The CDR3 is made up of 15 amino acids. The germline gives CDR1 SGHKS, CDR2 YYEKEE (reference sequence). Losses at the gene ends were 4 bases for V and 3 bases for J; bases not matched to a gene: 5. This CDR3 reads CASSRWTGGTDTQYF. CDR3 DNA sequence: TGTGCCAGCAGCCGGTGGACAGGGGGTACAGATACGCAGTATTTT.

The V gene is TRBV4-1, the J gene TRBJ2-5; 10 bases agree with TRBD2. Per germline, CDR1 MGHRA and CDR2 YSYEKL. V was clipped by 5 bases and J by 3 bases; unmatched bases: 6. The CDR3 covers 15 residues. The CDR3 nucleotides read TGCGCCAGCAGCTCAGCTAGCGGGAGAAAAGAGACCCAGTACTTC. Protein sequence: CASSSASGRKETQYF.

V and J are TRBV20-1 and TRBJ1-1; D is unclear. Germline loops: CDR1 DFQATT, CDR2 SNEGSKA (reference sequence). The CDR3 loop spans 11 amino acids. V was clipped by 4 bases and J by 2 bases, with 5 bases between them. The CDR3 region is CSANGNTEAFF. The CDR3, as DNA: TGCAGTGCTAACGGTAACACTGAAGCTTTCTTT.

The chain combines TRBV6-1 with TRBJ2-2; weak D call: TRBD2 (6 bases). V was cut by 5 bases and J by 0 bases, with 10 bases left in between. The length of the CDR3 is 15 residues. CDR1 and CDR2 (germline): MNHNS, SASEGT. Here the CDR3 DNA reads TGTGCCAGCAGTACCCGGGACTCGAACACCGGGGAGCTGTTTTTT. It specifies CASSTRDSNTGELFF.

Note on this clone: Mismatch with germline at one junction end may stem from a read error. This CDR3 reads CVSSRPGSLGDRGNTIYF. The CDR3 DNA is TGTGTCAGTAGTCGTCCCGGGTCCTTGGGGGACAGGGGAAACACCATATATTTT. V usage is TRBV19 and J usage is TRBJ1-3; TRBD1 matches at 8 bases. CDR1 and CDR2 (germline): LNHDA, SQIVND (reference sequence). The CDR3 contains 18 residues.